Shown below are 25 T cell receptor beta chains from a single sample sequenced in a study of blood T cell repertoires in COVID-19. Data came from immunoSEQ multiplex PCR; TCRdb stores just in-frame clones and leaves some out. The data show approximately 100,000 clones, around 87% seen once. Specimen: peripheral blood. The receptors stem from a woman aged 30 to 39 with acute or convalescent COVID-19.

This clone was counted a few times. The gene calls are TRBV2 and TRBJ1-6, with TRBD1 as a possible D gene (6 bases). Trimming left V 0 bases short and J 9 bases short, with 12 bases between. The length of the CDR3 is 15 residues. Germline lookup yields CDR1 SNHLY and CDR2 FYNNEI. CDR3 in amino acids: CASSEARGGLSPLHF. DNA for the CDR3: TGTGCCAGCAGTGAAGCCAGGGGAGGGCTTTCACCCCTCCACTTT.

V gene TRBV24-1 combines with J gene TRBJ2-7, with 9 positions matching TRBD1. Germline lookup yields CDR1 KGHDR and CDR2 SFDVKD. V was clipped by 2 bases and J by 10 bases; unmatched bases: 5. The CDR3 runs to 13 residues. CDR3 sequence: CATSDYRGQGQYF. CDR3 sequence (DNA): TGTGCCACCAGTGATTACCGGGGACAGGGACAGTACTTC.

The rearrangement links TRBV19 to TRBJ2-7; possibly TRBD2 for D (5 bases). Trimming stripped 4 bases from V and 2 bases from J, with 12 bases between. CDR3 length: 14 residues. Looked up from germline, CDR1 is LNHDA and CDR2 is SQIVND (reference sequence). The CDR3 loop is CASSTRGKTYEQYF. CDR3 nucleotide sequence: TGTGCCAGTAGTACCCGGGGAAAAACCTACGAGCAGTACTTC.

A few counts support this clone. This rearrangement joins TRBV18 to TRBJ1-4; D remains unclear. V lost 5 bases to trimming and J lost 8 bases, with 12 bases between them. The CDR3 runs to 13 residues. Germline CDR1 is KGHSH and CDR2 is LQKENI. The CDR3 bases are TGTGCCAGCTCAATTGTGGCTGGCGAAAAACTGTTTTTT. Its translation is CASSIVAGEKLFF.

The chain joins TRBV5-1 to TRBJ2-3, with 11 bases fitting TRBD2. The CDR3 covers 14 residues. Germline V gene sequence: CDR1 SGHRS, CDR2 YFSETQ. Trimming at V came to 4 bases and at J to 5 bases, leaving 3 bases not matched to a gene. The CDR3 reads CASSPGLAGDTQYF. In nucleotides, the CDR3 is TGCGCCAGCAGCCCAGGACTAGCGGGAGATACGCAGTATTTT.

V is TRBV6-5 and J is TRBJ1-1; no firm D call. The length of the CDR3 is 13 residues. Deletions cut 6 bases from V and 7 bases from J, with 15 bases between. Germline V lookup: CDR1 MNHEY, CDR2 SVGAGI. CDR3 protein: CASSISAGSEAFF. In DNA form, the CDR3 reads TGTGCCAGCAGCATCTCCGCGGGCAGTGAAGCTTTCTTT.

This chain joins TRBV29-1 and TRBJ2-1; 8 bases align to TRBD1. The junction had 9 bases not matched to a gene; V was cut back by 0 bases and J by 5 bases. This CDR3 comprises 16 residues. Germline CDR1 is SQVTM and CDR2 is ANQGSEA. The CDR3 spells CSVEDEDRAVHNEQFF. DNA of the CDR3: TGCAGCGTTGAAGATGAGGACAGGGCGGTCCACAATGAGCAGTTCTTC.

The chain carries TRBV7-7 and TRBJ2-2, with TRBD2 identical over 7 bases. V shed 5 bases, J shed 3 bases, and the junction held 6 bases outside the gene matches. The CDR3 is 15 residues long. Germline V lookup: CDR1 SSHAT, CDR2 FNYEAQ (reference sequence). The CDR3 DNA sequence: TGTGCCAGCAGCCCGGGGGGAAAGTACACCGGGGAGCTGTTTTTT. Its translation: CASSPGGKYTGELFF.

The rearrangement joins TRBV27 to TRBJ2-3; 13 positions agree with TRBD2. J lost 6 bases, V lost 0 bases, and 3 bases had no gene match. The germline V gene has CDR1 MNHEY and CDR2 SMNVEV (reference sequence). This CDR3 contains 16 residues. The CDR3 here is CASSLSWTSGGDTQYF. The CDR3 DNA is TGTGCCAGCAGTTTATCCTGGACTAGCGGGGGCGATACGCAGTATTTT.

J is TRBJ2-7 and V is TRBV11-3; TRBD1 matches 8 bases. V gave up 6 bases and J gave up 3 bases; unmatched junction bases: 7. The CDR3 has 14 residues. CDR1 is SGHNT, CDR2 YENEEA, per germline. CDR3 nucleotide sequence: TGTGCCAGCAGAGAAACCGGACAGGGCTACGAGCAGTACTTC. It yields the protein CASRETGQGYEQYF.

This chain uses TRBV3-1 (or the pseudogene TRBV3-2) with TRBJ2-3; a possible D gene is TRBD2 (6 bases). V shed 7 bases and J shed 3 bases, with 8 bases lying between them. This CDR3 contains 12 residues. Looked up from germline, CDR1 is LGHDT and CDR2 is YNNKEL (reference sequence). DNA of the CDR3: TGTGCCAGCACCGGGGGTACAGATACGCAGTATTTT. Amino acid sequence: CASTGGTDTQYF.

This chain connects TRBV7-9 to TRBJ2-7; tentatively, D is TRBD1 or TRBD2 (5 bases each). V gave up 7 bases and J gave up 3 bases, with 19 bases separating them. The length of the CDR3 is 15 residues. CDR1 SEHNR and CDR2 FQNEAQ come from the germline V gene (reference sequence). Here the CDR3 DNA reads TGTGCCAGCACCCAAGGGGCGGACTCGGTCTACGAGCAGTACTTC. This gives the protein CASTQGADSVYEQYF.

Written as DNA, the CDR3 is TGTGCCAGCAGTGAGGGGCTAGGCGAGCAGTACTTC. This translates into CASSEGLGEQYF. V usage is TRBV2 and J usage is TRBJ2-7; perhaps TRBD1 as D (5 bases). The germline CDR1 and CDR2 sequences are SNHLY and FYNNEI. This CDR3 spans 12 amino acids. The ends were cut back, 3 bases at V and 6 bases at J, with 9 bases in the middle.

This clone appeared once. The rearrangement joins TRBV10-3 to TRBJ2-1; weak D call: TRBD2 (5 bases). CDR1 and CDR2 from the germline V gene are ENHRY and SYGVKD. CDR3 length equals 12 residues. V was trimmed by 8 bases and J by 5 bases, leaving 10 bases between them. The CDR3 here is CAIVGDNNEQFF. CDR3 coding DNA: TGTGCCATCGTCGGGGATAACAATGAGCAGTTCTTC.

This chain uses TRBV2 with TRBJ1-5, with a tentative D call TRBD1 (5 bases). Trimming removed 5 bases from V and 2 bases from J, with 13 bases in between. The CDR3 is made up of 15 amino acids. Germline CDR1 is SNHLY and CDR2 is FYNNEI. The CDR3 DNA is TGTGCCAGCAGTACCCAGGGCCTCGGCAATCAGCCCCAGCATTTT. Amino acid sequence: CASSTQGLGNQPQHF.

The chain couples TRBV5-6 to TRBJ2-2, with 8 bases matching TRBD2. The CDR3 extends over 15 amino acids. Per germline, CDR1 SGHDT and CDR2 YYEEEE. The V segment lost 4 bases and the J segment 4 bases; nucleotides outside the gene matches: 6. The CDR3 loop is CASSPGRGITGELFF. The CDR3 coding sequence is TGTGCCAGCAGCCCCGGGAGGGGGATCACCGGGGAGCTGTTTTTT.

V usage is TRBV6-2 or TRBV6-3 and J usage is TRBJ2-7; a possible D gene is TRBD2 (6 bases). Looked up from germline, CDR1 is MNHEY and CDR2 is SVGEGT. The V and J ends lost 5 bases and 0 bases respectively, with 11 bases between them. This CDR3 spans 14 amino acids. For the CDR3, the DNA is TGTGCCAGCAGTCCAGGGACTGCCTCCTACGAGCAGTACTTC. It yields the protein CASSPGTASYEQYF.

Here the CDR3 reads CASSFQYYNEQFF. The CDR3 nucleotides read TGTGCCAGCAGCTTTCAGTACTACAATGAGCAGTTCTTC. The chain couples TRBV7-2 to TRBJ2-1; D gene ambiguous. This CDR3 contains 13 residues. V was cut by 3 bases and J by 3 bases, with 6 bases left in between. CDR1 SGHTA and CDR2 FQGNSA come from the germline V gene.

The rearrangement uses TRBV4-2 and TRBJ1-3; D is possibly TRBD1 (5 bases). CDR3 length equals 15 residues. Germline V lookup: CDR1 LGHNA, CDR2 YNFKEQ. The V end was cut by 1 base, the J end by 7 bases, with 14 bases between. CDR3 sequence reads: CASSQVGGVGNTIYF. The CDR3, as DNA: TGTGCCAGCAGCCAAGTGGGAGGGGTGGGGAACACCATATATTTT.

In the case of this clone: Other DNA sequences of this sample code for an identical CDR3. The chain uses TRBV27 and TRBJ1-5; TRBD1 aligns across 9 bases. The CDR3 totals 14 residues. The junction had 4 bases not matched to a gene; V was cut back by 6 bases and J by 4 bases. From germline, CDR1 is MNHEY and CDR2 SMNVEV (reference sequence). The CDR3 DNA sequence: TGTGCCAGCAGCCCGGACAGGGGTAATCAGCCCCAGCATTTT. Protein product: CASSPDRGNQPQHF.

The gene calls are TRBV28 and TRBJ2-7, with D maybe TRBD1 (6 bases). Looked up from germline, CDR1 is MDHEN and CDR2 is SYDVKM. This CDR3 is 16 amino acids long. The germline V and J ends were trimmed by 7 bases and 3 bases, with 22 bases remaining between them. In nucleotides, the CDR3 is TGTGCCAGCACCTCCGTGGGGGCCAGCGGATACTACGAGCAGTACTTC. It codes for CASTSVGASGYYEQYF.

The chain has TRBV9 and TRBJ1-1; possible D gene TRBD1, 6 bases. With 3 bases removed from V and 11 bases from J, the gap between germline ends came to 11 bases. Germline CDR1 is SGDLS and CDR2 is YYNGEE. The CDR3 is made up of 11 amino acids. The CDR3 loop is CASSGTQGAFF. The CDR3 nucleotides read TGTGCCAGCAGCGGGACCCAGGGGGCTTTCTTT.

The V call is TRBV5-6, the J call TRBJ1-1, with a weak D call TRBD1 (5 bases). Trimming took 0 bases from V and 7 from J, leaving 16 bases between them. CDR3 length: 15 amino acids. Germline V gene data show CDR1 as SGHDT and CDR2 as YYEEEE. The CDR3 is CASSLGGTLQGEAFF. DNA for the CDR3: TGTGCCAGCAGCTTGGGCGGGACCCTCCAGGGTGAAGCTTTCTTT.

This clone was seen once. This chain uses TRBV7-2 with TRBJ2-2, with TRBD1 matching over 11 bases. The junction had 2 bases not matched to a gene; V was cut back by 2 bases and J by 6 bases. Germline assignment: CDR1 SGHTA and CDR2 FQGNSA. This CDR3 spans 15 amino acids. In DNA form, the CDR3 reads TGTGCCAGCAGCTTATGGACAGGGGGCTCCGGGGAGCTGTTTTTT. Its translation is CASSLWTGGSGELFF.

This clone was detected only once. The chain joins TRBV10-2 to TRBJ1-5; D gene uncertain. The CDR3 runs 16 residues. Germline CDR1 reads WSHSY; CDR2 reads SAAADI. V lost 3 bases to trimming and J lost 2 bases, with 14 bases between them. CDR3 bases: TGCGCCAGCAGTGAAGGGTTGGGAGTTGGCAATCAGCCCCAGCATTTT. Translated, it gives CASSEGLGVGNQPQHF.